The 12 T cell receptor beta chains presented below share a single source sample, sequenced in a study of cytomegalovirus exposure and HLA in healthy donors. Sequenced by immunoSEQ multiplex PCR; TCRdb stores in-frame clones only, minus some. The sample yields 150,000 to 200,000 clones, 84% seen once. Sequenced input: PBMCs. These receptors originate from a man aged 18 to 35 in good health and CMV-seropositive.

The gene calls are TRBV6-1 and TRBJ2-1; no clear D. CDR3 length: 13 residues. The V and J ends lost 7 bases and 3 bases respectively, with 10 bases between them. Germline CDR1 MNHNS, CDR2 SASEGT. The CDR3 DNA sequence: TGTGCCAGCACAATTCGAGACTACAATGAGCAGTTCTTC. This translates into CASTIRDYNEQFF.

The DNA of the CDR3 is TGTGCCAGTAGCCGGACAGGTTATCAGCCCCAGCATTTT. This codes for CASSRTGYQPQHF. V gene TRBV19 combines with J gene TRBJ1-5; 7 bases agree with TRBD1. With V trimmed by 6 bases and J by 5 bases, 4 bases remained unmatched. This CDR3 comprises 13 residues. CDR1 and CDR2 (germline): LNHDA, SQIVND (reference sequence).

The rearrangement joins TRBV2 to TRBJ2-1, with D uncertain. Trimming pared 3 bases from V and 4 bases from J, leaving 10 bases between. Germline CDR1 and CDR2: SNHLY and FYNNEI. The CDR3 runs to 14 residues. CDR3 coding DNA: TGTGCCAGCAGTGACCATTCCCTATACAATGAGCAGTTCTTC. Residues: CASSDHSLYNEQFF.

V gene TRBV10-2 combines with J gene TRBJ2-1; 9 bases match TRBD2. The CDR3 is made up of 14 amino acids. CDR1 is WSHSY, CDR2 SAAADI, per germline. The junction had 7 bases not matched to a gene; V was cut back by 6 bases and J by 7 bases. CDR3 sequence reads: CASRGGLAKNEQFF. The CDR3 nucleotides read TGCGCCAGCAGGGGTGGACTAGCGAAGAATGAGCAGTTCTTC.

This rearrangement joins TRBV27 to TRBJ2-7, with TRBD1 matching over 8 bases. Germline assignment: CDR1 MNHEY and CDR2 SMNVEV (reference sequence). This CDR3 comprises 13 residues. The V gene end was trimmed by 3 bases and the J gene end by 4 bases; junction bases not matched to a gene: 2. The CDR3 reads CASSLDREYEQYF. DNA for the CDR3: TGTGCCAGCAGTTTGGACAGGGAATACGAGCAGTACTTC.

The genes are TRBV18 and TRBJ2-3; 8 nucleotides match TRBD1. This CDR3 is 15 amino acids long. J gave up 2 bases and V 4 bases, and 5 bases lay outside the gene matches. Per the germline V gene, CDR1 is KGHSH and CDR2 is LQKENI. This chain's CDR3 is CASSRDRGPTDTQYF. In DNA, the CDR3 is TGTGCCAGCTCACGTGACAGGGGCCCCACAGATACGCAGTATTTT.

The rearrangement uses TRBV7-9 and TRBJ1-2, with 7 bases identical to TRBD1. The CDR3 totals 13 residues. Germline CDR1 and CDR2: SEHNR and FQNEAQ (reference sequence). Trimming at V came to 5 bases and at J to 8 bases, leaving 8 bases not matched to a gene. DNA for the CDR3: TGTGCCAGCAGCCAGACCGGGACAGTGGGCTACACCTTC. Translated, it gives CASSQTGTVGYTF.

The gene calls are TRBV29-1 and TRBJ2-5; 12 nucleotides match TRBD2. Germline V gene lookup returns CDR1 SQVTM and CDR2 ANQGSEA. J was trimmed by 6 bases and V by 6 bases; bases with no gene match: 5. This CDR3 has 13 residues. CDR3 DNA: TGCAGCGTACCGACTAGCGGGAGAAAGACCCAGTACTTC. As protein: CSVPTSGRKTQYF.

The chain carries TRBV5-4 and TRBJ2-3; D may be TRBD2 (5 bases). Trimming removed 4 bases at V and 5 bases at J, with 17 bases between. CDR1 and CDR2 from the germline V gene are SGHNT and YYREEE (reference sequence). The length of the CDR3 is 15 residues. CDR3 DNA sequence: TGTGCCAGCAGCCGGGGAGCCGTGGGAGAAGATACGCAGTATTTT. Its translation: CASSRGAVGEDTQYF.

The chain has TRBV15 and TRBJ2-7, with 9 bases identical to TRBD1. Germline CDR1 is LNHNV and CDR2 is YYDKDF (reference sequence). The CDR3 runs to 14 residues. V trimming: 8 bases; J trimming: 5 bases; junction bases outside the gene matches: 10. The CDR3 spells CATSPRGQGHEQYF. CDR3 sequence (DNA): TGTGCCACCTCACCAAGAGGACAGGGGCACGAGCAGTACTTC.

This clone was counted between two and nine times. The chain employs TRBV7-2 and TRBJ2-7, with 7 positions matching TRBD1. V lost 5 bases and J lost 2; bases outside the gene matches: 12. The CDR3 loop spans 16 amino acids. CDR1 and CDR2 (germline): SGHTA, FQGNSA. The CDR3 is CASSGRTGAPPYEQYF. The CDR3 DNA reads as TGTGCCAGCAGCGGACGGACAGGAGCCCCACCCTACGAGCAGTACTTC.

The rearrangement uses TRBV6-4 and TRBJ2-2, with 7 bases fitting TRBD1. The CDR3 is made up of 13 amino acids. V dropped 4 bases and J dropped 6; count of bases not matched to a gene: 2. CDR1 and CDR2 (germline): MRHNA, SNTAGT. CDR3 bases: TGTGCCAGCAGTGGGGACAGTGCCGGGGAGCTGTTTTTT. It translates to CASSGDSAGELFF.